The rows below give T cell receptor beta chains drawn from one sample of a study of blood T cell repertoires in COVID-19. Here immunoSEQ multiplex PCR was the method, and the copy in TCRdb shows in-frame clones only, minus some. The table lists approximately 50,000 clones, under 90% of them singletons, with approximately 8.1% in the top ten. The sample was peripheral blood. These receptors were taken from an elderly man with active or convalescent COVID-19. The CDR3 runs from the conserved cysteine through the conserved F or W. The D gene is left open where the match is weak. Some rows mark clone size as missing; the rest say once, few, many or name a class of expanded clone.

v_call: TRBV5-1; clone_size: -; j_call: TRBJ1-5; d_call: TRBD1; cdr3_nt: TGCGCCAGCAGCTTCACAGGGGACGGCAATCAGCCCCAGCATTTT; cdr3_aa: CASSFTGDGNQPQHF
v_call: TRBV18; clone_size: -; j_call: TRBJ2-1; d_call: TRBD1; cdr3_nt: TGTGCCAGCTCACCACAACAGGGGGCCTACAATGAGCAGTTCTTC; cdr3_aa: CASSPQQGAYNEQFF
v_call: TRBV12-3/TRBV12-4; clone_size: -; j_call: TRBJ2-1; d_call: TRBD1; cdr3_nt: TGTGCCAGCAGTTCTGGACAGGCTTTTGAGCAGTTCTTC; cdr3_aa: CASSSGQAFEQFF
v_call: TRBV18; clone_size: -; j_call: TRBJ1-1; d_call: TRBD1; cdr3_nt: TGTGCCAGCTCACCACCCTACAGGGGAGAAGCTTTCTTT; cdr3_aa: CASSPPYRGEAFF
v_call: TRBV9; clone_size: -; j_call: TRBJ2-7; d_call: TRBD2; cdr3_nt: TGTGCCAGCAGCGTAGGCTCAGCGGGGGGCTACGAGCAGTACTTC; cdr3_aa: CASSVGSAGGYEQYF
v_call: TRBV4-3; clone_size: -; j_call: TRBJ1-2; d_call: TRBD1; cdr3_nt: TGCGCCAGCAGCCCCGGAGGGACAGGGGACGGCTACACCTTC; cdr3_aa: CASSPGGTGDGYTF
v_call: TRBV7-9; clone_size: -; j_call: TRBJ1-1; d_call: -; cdr3_nt: TGTGCCAGCAGCGAAACAGGGAGTGTGACTGAAGCTTTCTTT; cdr3_aa: CASSETGSVTEAFF
v_call: TRBV4-2; clone_size: -; j_call: TRBJ2-7; d_call: -; cdr3_nt: TGTGCCAGCAGCCAAGGTCTTCTAGGCCTCTACGAGCAGTACTTC; cdr3_aa: CASSQGLLGLYEQYF
v_call: TRBV28; clone_size: once; j_call: TRBJ1-2; d_call: -; cdr3_nt: TGTGCCAGCAGTTCGACAGGATATGGCTACACCTTC; cdr3_aa: CASSSTGYGYTF
v_call: TRBV19; clone_size: -; j_call: TRBJ1-1; d_call: -; cdr3_nt: TGTGCCAGTAGTATAGGAAACATGAACACTGAAGCTTTCTTT; cdr3_aa: CASSIGNMNTEAFF
v_call: TRBV7-2; clone_size: -; j_call: TRBJ2-7; d_call: TRBD2; cdr3_nt: TGTGCCAGCAGCTTAACGTTATCGCGGGGGTCCTACGAGCAGTACTTC; cdr3_aa: CASSLTLSRGSYEQYF
v_call: TRBV29-1; clone_size: -; j_call: TRBJ1-1; d_call: -; cdr3_nt: TGCAGCGTTGAAGGTGCCTCGGGAGCTTTCTTT; cdr3_aa: CSVEGASGAFF
v_call: TRBV6-4; clone_size: -; j_call: TRBJ1-1; d_call: -; cdr3_nt: TGTGCCAGCAGTCCCGGGGTTAACACTGAAGCTTTCTTT; cdr3_aa: CASSPGVNTEAFF
v_call: TRBV6-5; clone_size: -; j_call: TRBJ2-7; d_call: TRBD1; cdr3_nt: TGTGCCAGCAGTAGACAGGGGGCTACCTACGAGCAGTACTTC; cdr3_aa: CASSRQGATYEQYF
v_call: TRBV7-2; clone_size: -; j_call: TRBJ2-1; d_call: TRBD2; cdr3_nt: TGTGCCAGCAGCCGCGGGGGGAGCGATGAGCAGTTCTTC; cdr3_aa: CASSRGGSDEQFF
v_call: TRBV7-9; clone_size: -; j_call: TRBJ2-7; d_call: TRBD1; cdr3_nt: TGTGCCAGCAGCCTCCGGACAGGTGGCTACGAGCAGTACTTC; cdr3_aa: CASSLRTGGYEQYF
v_call: TRBV4-2; clone_size: -; j_call: TRBJ1-2; d_call: -; cdr3_nt: TGTGCCAGCAGCCAAGAACCAGGGGCCCCGGATGGCTACACCTTC; cdr3_aa: CASSQEPGAPDGYTF
v_call: TRBV5-1; clone_size: -; j_call: TRBJ2-5; d_call: -; cdr3_nt: TGCGCCAGCAGCTTGGTTGGTGGCCAGGGTGGGACCCAGTACTTC; cdr3_aa: CASSLVGGQGGTQYF
v_call: TRBV7-9; clone_size: -; j_call: TRBJ2-3; d_call: -; cdr3_nt: TGTGCCAGCAGCCAGACTACCTTCACAGATACGCAGTATTTT; cdr3_aa: CASSQTTFTDTQYF
v_call: TRBV9; clone_size: -; j_call: TRBJ1-4; d_call: -; cdr3_nt: TGTGCCAGCAGCCCCCAGGGGCGGGCTAATGAAAAACTGTTTTTT; cdr3_aa: CASSPQGRANEKLFF
v_call: TRBV7-2; clone_size: -; j_call: TRBJ1-3; d_call: -; cdr3_nt: TGTGCCAGCAGCTTAGTCACAGGATCCTCTGGAAACACCATATATTTT; cdr3_aa: CASSLVTGSSGNTIYF
v_call: TRBV29-1; clone_size: -; j_call: TRBJ2-2; d_call: TRBD1; cdr3_nt: TGCAGCGCTGGGACAGGGGTTGGCGGGGAGCTGTTTTTT; cdr3_aa: CSAGTGVGGELFF
v_call: TRBV13; clone_size: -; j_call: TRBJ1-5; d_call: TRBD1; cdr3_nt: TGTGCCAGCAGCCAGGGGGCTAGCAATCAGCCCCAGCATTTT; cdr3_aa: CASSQGASNQPQHF
v_call: TRBV7-9; clone_size: once; j_call: TRBJ2-7; d_call: TRBD2; cdr3_nt: TGTGCCAGCAGCTTATTGGTAGCGGGCGAGCAGTACTTC; cdr3_aa: CASSLLVAGEQYF
v_call: TRBV5-8; clone_size: -; j_call: TRBJ2-7; d_call: -; cdr3_nt: TGTGCCAGCAGCTCCCGGACGGGGAGCTCCTACGAGCAGTACTTC; cdr3_aa: CASSSRTGSSYEQYF
v_call: TRBV5-1; clone_size: -; j_call: TRBJ1-4; d_call: -; cdr3_nt: TGCGCCAGCACTTCCGGGATAGAGAGTGAAAAACTGTTTTTT; cdr3_aa: CASTSGIESEKLFF